A few counts support the clone carrying this T cell receptor (beta chain). Antigen unknown. Germline-derived CDR1 and CDR2 are LGHNA and YNFKEQ. The CDR3 spans 17 residues. V lost 4 bases and J lost 8, with 24 bases in between. The data derive from a study of T-cell memory formation after mild COVID-19. Study results and limitations: CD4+ clones that contracted lay mainly in CM and EM; CD8+ ones lay in EMRA. SARS-CoV-2 specificity was not confirmed for second-wave clones peaking on day 37. Pre-infection memory harbored some responding clones, suggesting cross-reactive memory joined.

The 5'RACE method, run with constant-segment primers, produced TCR alpha and TCR beta cDNA libraries (carrying sample barcodes and UMIs). TCRdb reanalysed the 5' RACE reads using MiXCR and keeps one entry per CDR3 protein. The data hold approximately 150,000 distinct CDR3 sequences, with roughly a fifth observed a single time. This chain connects TRBV4-2 to TRBJ2-1, with a weak D call TRBD1 (6 bases). Sequencing was performed on PBMCs or a T cell subset sorted from them (not recorded which). The TCR sequence derives from an adult woman who had mild COVID-19 (a few samples of this study predate the infection). Cell type and time point are not known. The CDR3 region is CASSRSPPGIKGDEQFF. DNA for the CDR3: TGTGCCAGCAGCCGCTCGCCCCCAGGGATCAAGGGGGATGAGCAGTTCTTC.